The 19 T cell receptor beta chains presented below share a single source sample, sequenced in a study of blood T cell repertoires in COVID-19. Clones were sequenced by immunoSEQ multiplex PCR, and TCRdb holds only the in-frame ones, with some missing. In the table there are approximately 260,000 clones, around 89% of which are singletons. Material: peripheral blood. These TCRs come from a woman aged 55-70 years with COVID-19, enrolled during active disease.

V usage is TRBV6-2 or TRBV6-3 and J usage is TRBJ2-1; 9 bases agree with TRBD2. The CDR3 has 16 amino acids. Germline V gene sequence: CDR1 MNHEY, CDR2 SVGEGT. J lost 0 bases, V lost 2 bases, and 2 bases had no gene match. The CDR3 spells CASSYQAGGSYNEQFF. CDR3 DNA: TGTGCCAGCAGTTACCAAGCGGGGGGCTCCTACAATGAGCAGTTCTTC.

This chain uses TRBV30 with TRBJ2-5, with 10 bases lining up with TRBD2. V was pared by 4 bases and J by 2 bases, with 13 bases of the junction left unmatched. Germline CDR1 and CDR2: GTSNPN and SVGIG (reference sequence). The CDR3 is made up of 17 amino acids. The CDR3 region is CAWNLGLASQPQETQYF. The DNA for the CDR3 is TGTGCCTGGAATCTGGGACTAGCGTCCCAACCTCAAGAGACCCAGTACTTC.

This chain connects TRBV7-2 to TRBJ1-3; D gene uncertain. The CDR3 is made up of 17 amino acids. In germline, CDR1 is SGHTA, CDR2 FQGNSA. The ends were cut back, 2 bases at V and 4 bases at J, with 18 bases in the middle. CDR3 nucleotides: TGTGCCAGCAGCTTAAGACGGCCCCCACGGGGAGGAAACACCATATATTTT. Translation gives CASSLRRPPRGGNTIYF.

This sequence joins TRBV19 and TRBJ1-1; D unresolved. CDR3 length: 13 residues. V lost 3 bases, J lost 4 bases, and 9 bases lay in between. The germline CDR1 and CDR2 sequences are LNHDA and SQIVND (reference sequence). The CDR3 here is CASSMSRFTEAFF. As DNA, the CDR3 is TGTGCCAGTAGTATGAGCCGGTTCACTGAAGCTTTCTTT.

The J gene is TRBJ1-6, the V gene TRBV3-1 (or the pseudogene TRBV3-2); possible D gene TRBD1, 6 bases. Trimming cost V 0 bases and J 10 bases, with 13 bases left between them. The CDR3 has 15 residues. Per germline, CDR1 LGHDT and CDR2 YNNKEL (reference sequence). The CDR3 DNA sequence: TGTGCCAGCAGCCAAGATAACAGGGTAGAGTCACCCCTCCACTTT. Its translation is CASSQDNRVESPLHF.

The CDR3 coding sequence is TGTGCCAGCAGCCGAACAAGGGGGTCGCAGTATTTT. Its translation is CASSRTRGSQYF. This sequence joins TRBV7-8 and TRBJ2-3; possibly TRBD1 for D (6 bases). The CDR3 is 12 residues long. V lost 5 bases and J lost 10, with 13 bases in between. Germline V CDR1 and CDR2: SGHVS, FQNEAQ.

DNA for the CDR3: TGTGCCAGCAGCTGGACGGACAGGGGTTATGGCTACACCTTC. This translates into CASSWTDRGYGYTF. The chain recombines TRBV5-5 with TRBJ1-2; 9 bases agree with TRBD1. V trimming: 3 bases; J trimming: 5 bases; junction bases outside the gene matches: 5. This CDR3 is 14 amino acids long. The germline V gene encodes CDR1 SGHKS and CDR2 YYEKEE (reference sequence).

The V and J genes are TRBV3-1 (or the pseudogene TRBV3-2) and TRBJ2-7; 8 nucleotides agree with TRBD2. The trim removed 2 bases at V and 6 bases at J, leaving 12 bases unmatched. Germline V lookup: CDR1 LGHDT, CDR2 YNNKEL (reference sequence). The CDR3 spans 16 residues. The CDR3 DNA sequence: TGTGCCAGCAGCCAACCCGGGACTAGTGTTTTTAGCGAGCAGTACTTC. Protein: CASSQPGTSVFSEQYF.

This clone was recorded only once. The chain joins TRBV30 to TRBJ1-2; D remains ambiguous. The V gene lost 0 bases and the J gene lost 7 bases, with 12 bases spanning the gap. From germline, CDR1 is GTSNPN and CDR2 SVGIG (reference sequence). This CDR3 has 13 amino acids. CDR3 DNA sequence: TGTGCCTGGAGTGTACTCGGGAATCTTGGCTACACCTTC. Its translation is CAWSVLGNLGYTF.

The chain uses TRBV7-6 and TRBJ2-7; TRBD1 matches 7 bases. The CDR3 runs to 15 residues. In germline, CDR1 is SGHVS, CDR2 FNYEAQ. V trimming: 2 bases; J trimming: 2 bases; junction bases outside the gene matches: 6. This CDR3 reads CASSLTGTDPYEQYF. The CDR3 DNA sequence: TGTGCCAGCAGCTTAACCGGGACAGACCCCTACGAGCAGTACTTC.

The V and J genes are TRBV30 and TRBJ1-5; 8 bases line up with TRBD1. The CDR3 has 13 amino acids. The V and J ends lost 4 bases and 6 bases, in that order; junction bases with no gene match: 5. The germline V gene encodes CDR1 GTSNPN and CDR2 SVGIG (reference sequence). The CDR3 DNA follows: TGTGCCTGGACAGGGGGCAGCGGTCAGCCCCAGCATTTT. Protein: CAWTGGSGQPQHF. Full variable domain (outside the CDR3, taken from reference TRBV30 and TRBJ1-5): SQTIHQWPATLVQPVGSPLSLECTVEGTSNPNLYWYRQAAGRGLQLLFYSVGIGQISSEVPQNLSASRPQDRQFILSSKKLLLSDSGFYLCAWTGGSGQPQHFGDGTRLSIL.

The V and J genes are TRBV7-4 and TRBJ1-3; weak D call: TRBD1 (6 bases). Deletions cut 0 bases from V and 2 bases from J, with 29 bases between. The CDR3 runs 22 residues. Germline-derived CDR1 and CDR2 are SGHVT and SQSDAQ. This CDR3 is CASSLARGGRDIHGWTGNTIYF. CDR3 sequence (DNA): TGTGCCAGCAGCTTAGCTAGGGGTGGCAGGGACATACACGGGTGGACTGGAAACACCATATATTTT.

The J gene is TRBJ2-1, the V gene TRBV19; maybe TRBD2 (6 bases). Germline CDR1 and CDR2: LNHDA and SQIVND (reference sequence). The CDR3 totals 15 residues. V lost 5 bases to trimming and J lost 6 bases, with 17 bases between them. CDR3 amino acids: CASSSGTGGINEQFF. The DNA for the CDR3 is TGTGCCAGTAGTTCCGGGACTGGCGGGATCAATGAGCAGTTCTTC.

This clone was detected only once. This sequence joins TRBV11-3 and TRBJ2-3, with 8 bases fitting TRBD2. The CDR3 length is 16 residues. Trimming removed 1 base from V and 5 bases from J; junction bases left unmatched: 8. CDR1 is SGHNT and CDR2 is YENEEA in the germline V gene. The CDR3 DNA sequence: TGTGCCAGCAGCTTAGGAAGTAGCGGGGTGGAAGATACGCAGTATTTT. This sequence encodes CASSLGSSGVEDTQYF.

This clone has just one count. The rearrangement uses TRBV15 and TRBJ2-3; unclear D gene. The germline V gene has CDR1 LNHNV and CDR2 YYDKDF (reference sequence). The germline V and J ends were trimmed by 4 bases and 5 bases, with 10 bases remaining between them. CDR3 length equals 13 residues. The CDR3 is CATSTEFGDTQYF. Written as DNA, the CDR3 is TGTGCCACCAGCACAGAGTTCGGAGATACGCAGTATTTT.

This clone has only a few counts. Other DNA variants within this sample encode the same CDR3. The chain carries TRBV3-1 (or the pseudogene TRBV3-2) and TRBJ1-6; a weak D match, TRBD1 (5 bases). Germline V gene lookup returns CDR1 LGHDT and CDR2 YNNKEL (reference sequence). The CDR3 spans 14 residues. Trimming removed 1 base from V and 9 bases from J, with 10 bases in between. CDR3 sequence reads: CASSQGAQGSPLHF. The CDR3 DNA reads as TGTGCCAGCAGCCAAGGGGCTCAGGGTTCACCCCTCCACTTT.

The chain is built from TRBV3-1 (or the pseudogene TRBV3-2) and TRBJ2-7; D is unclear. The ends were cut back, 0 bases at V and 0 bases at J, with 9 bases in the middle. This CDR3 has 15 amino acids. Per the germline V gene, CDR1 is LGHDT and CDR2 is YNNKEL (reference sequence). CDR3 residues: CASSQDRLSSYEQYF. In nucleotides, the CDR3 is TGTGCCAGCAGCCAAGACCGTCTCAGCTCCTACGAGCAGTACTTC.

The chain carries TRBV11-2 and TRBJ2-7; D uncertain. Between the trimmed V and J ends, which lost 6 bases and 1 base, there was a span of 4 bases. Germline loops: CDR1 SGHAT, CDR2 FQNNGV. CDR3 size: 11 residues. The CDR3 reads CASSPSYEQYF. The CDR3 nucleotides read TGTGCCAGCAGTCCATCCTACGAGCAGTACTTC. The full variable domain, completed using reference TRBV11-2 and TRBJ2-7, is EAGVAQSPRYKIIEKRQSVAFWCNPISGHATLYWYQQILGQGPKLLIQFQNNGVVDDSQLPKDRFSAERLKGVDSTLKIQPAKLEDSAVYLCASSPSYEQYFGPGTRLTVT.

The J gene is TRBJ1-3, the V gene TRBV6-2 or TRBV6-3; 7 positions match TRBD1. This CDR3 is 15 amino acids long. CDR1 MNHEY and CDR2 SVGEGT come from the germline V gene. Trimming cost V 5 bases and J 2 bases; bases outside gene matches: 6. DNA for the CDR3: TGTGCCAGCAGTCATCGACAGGGCACTGGAAACACCATATATTTT. Protein sequence: CASSHRQGTGNTIYF.